The clone carrying this T cell receptor (beta chain) was detected only once. Its antigen remains unidentified. PCR primers comprised 60 Vbeta and 13 Jbeta primers. Clones were read by immunoSEQ multiplex PCR, and TCRdb kept only the in-frame ones, dropping some. The repertoire holds around 150,000 clones, about 60% seen once, with 7% to 8.5% in the top ten. This specimen comes from a study of cytomegalovirus exposure and HLA in healthy donors. Study-wide results and caveats: 164 TCR beta chains were listed as cytomegalovirus-associated. Per a later analysis, HLA-associated TCR beta chains showed more clonal expansion than other, equally common TCR beta chains. TCR association rates varied by HLA locus in a later analysis, with DRB1 highest and HLA-C lowest. Confirmation was obtained in vitro that a few CMV-associated chains are specific for CMV antigens.

This CDR3 spans 15 amino acids. V lost 1 base and J 4 bases, leaving 14 bases between the germline ends. CDR1 and CDR2 from the germline V gene are SGHVS and FQNEAQ. What was sequenced was PBMCs. The sequence was obtained from a woman between 55 and 75 years old in good health and CMV-seropositive. This sequence joins TRBV7-8 and TRBJ2-7; D gene uncertain. The CDR3 sequence is CASSLEGGTSYEQYF. CDR3 DNA: TGTGCCAGCAGCTTAGAAGGCGGCACCTCTTACGAGCAGTACTTC.